This is a list of T cell receptor beta chains from one sample in a study of control samples from healthy donors and cancer patients. The assay was immunoSEQ multiplex PCR, and TCRdb's table has in-frame clones only and misses some. The sample has about 65,000 clones, about nine tenths seen once. What was sequenced was PBMCs. The source is a woman in her forties or fifties with colorectal cancer. Each CDR3 is given with its conserved first and last residue. Each record gives: V gene, D gene, clone size, J gene, CDR3 protein, CDR3 DNA. D genes are given only for firm matches. Size is omitted from some rows. Given values are once, few, many or a class for expanded clones.

>TRBV11-2|NA|NA|TRBJ2-7
CASSEVGEQYF
TGTGCCAGCAGCGAGGTGGGCGAGCAGTACTTC
>TRBV3-1/TRBV3-2|TRBD2|NA|TRBJ2-5
CASSSGTSGRETQYF
TGTGCCAGCAGCAGCGGGACTAGCGGGCGAGAGACCCAGTACTTC
>TRBV9|NA|NA|TRBJ2-5
CASSVDGKETQYF
TGTGCCAGCAGCGTAGACGGGAAAGAGACCCAGTACTTC
>TRBV11-2|NA|NA|TRBJ1-2
CASSPSRDALSNYGYTF
TGTGCCAGCAGTCCTAGCCGGGACGCATTGAGTAACTATGGCTACACCTTC
>TRBV28|TRBD2|NA|TRBJ2-5
CASSGTSGRSQRETQYF
TGTGCCAGCAGTGGGACTAGCGGGAGGTCTCAGCGAGAGACCCAGTACTTC
>TRBV18|TRBD1|NA|TRBJ1-2
CASSPRDRVSGYTF
TGTGCCAGCTCACCCCGGGACAGGGTCTCTGGCTACACCTTC
>TRBV7-6|TRBD1|NA|TRBJ2-7
CARIFGTGGLYEQYF
TGTGCCAGGATCTTCGGGACAGGGGGTCTCTACGAGCAGTACTTC
>TRBV6-5|TRBD2|NA|TRBJ2-7
CASRSGSTHEQYF
TGTGCCAGCCGTAGCGGGAGCACCCACGAGCAGTACTTC
>TRBV3-1/TRBV3-2|NA|NA|TRBJ1-5
CASSHGAQPQHF
TGTGCCAGCAGCCACGGGGCTCAGCCCCAGCATTTT
>TRBV9|TRBD1|NA|TRBJ2-6
CASSVPDRAGANVLTF
TGTGCCAGCAGCGTTCCTGACAGGGCTGGGGCCAACGTCCTGACTTTC
>TRBV7-8|NA|NA|TRBJ1-1
CASSLDGGNTEAFF
TGTGCCAGCAGCTTAGACGGTGGGAACACTGAAGCTTTCTTT
>TRBV11-2|TRBD2|NA|TRBJ2-1
CASSSRLAGGYEQFF
TGTGCCAGCAGCTCCAGACTAGCGGGAGGGTATGAGCAGTTCTTC
>TRBV7-9|NA|NA|TRBJ2-1
CASSTSTGNEYNEQFF
TGTGCCAGCAGCACATCCACAGGGAATGAGTACAATGAGCAGTTCTTC
>TRBV19|TRBD1|once|TRBJ2-3
CASSVQTGEDTQYF
TGTGCCAGTAGCGTCCAAACAGGGGAAGATACGCAGTATTTT
>TRBV5-1|NA|once|TRBJ2-1
CASSPQSSYNEQFF
TGCGCCAGCTCGCCCCAATCTTCCTACAATGAGCAGTTCTTC
>TRBV12-3/TRBV12-4|NA|NA|TRBJ1-1
CASSLGGSEAFF
TGTGCCAGCAGTTTGGGGGGAAGTGAAGCTTTCTTT
>TRBV2|NA|once|TRBJ1-5
CASSDYGYNQPQHF
TGTGCCAGCAGTGATTATGGGTACAATCAGCCCCAGCATTTT
>TRBV6-5|NA|few|TRBJ2-7
CASSSLEQYF
TGTGCCAGCTCCTCCCTCGAGCAGTACTTC
>TRBV19|NA|NA|TRBJ2-7
CASSTISGGAVEQYF
TGTGCCAGTAGTACAATCTCAGGGGGGGCGGTGGAGCAGTACTTC
>TRBV5-4|TRBD1|NA|TRBJ2-7
CASSEDRDAEQYF
TGTGCCAGCAGCGAGGACAGGGATGCCGAGCAGTACTTC
>TRBV27|NA|NA|TRBJ1-1
CASSVTENIEAFF
TGTGCCAGCAGTGTGACAGAGAACATTGAAGCTTTCTTT
>TRBV30|NA|once|TRBJ1-6
CAWSAASGTLNSPLHF
TGTGCCTGGAGCGCGGCCTCCGGGACCCTTAATTCACCCCTCCACTTT
>TRBV2|NA|NA|TRBJ2-3
CASSTLGGPTDTQYF
TGTGCCAGCAGTACGCTGGGGGGGCCCACAGATACGCAGTATTTT
>TRBV4-2|NA|NA|TRBJ2-7
CASSQGLTSYEQYF
TGTGCCAGCAGCCAAGGACTTACCTCCTACGAGCAGTACTTC
>TRBV5-1|NA|NA|TRBJ1-2
CASSLAPGPNNYGYTF
TGCGCCAGCAGCTTGGCACCCGGACCAAATAACTATGGCTACACCTTC
>TRBV11-1|NA|NA|TRBJ2-7
CASSQLRGNYEQYF
TGTGCCAGCAGCCAACTCAGGGGCAACTACGAGCAGTACTTC
>TRBV9|TRBD2|few|TRBJ2-7
CASSVGTSGYEQYF
TGTGCCAGCAGCGTAGGGACTAGCGGTTACGAGCAGTACTTC
>TRBV20-1|NA|NA|TRBJ1-6
CSASGGAGSYNSPLHF
TGCAGTGCTAGTGGGGGGGCAGGGTCCTATAATTCACCCCTCCACTTT
>TRBV2|TRBD2|NA|TRBJ2-3
CASSALTSAGTDTQYF
TGTGCCAGCAGTGCCTTGACTAGCGCGGGCACAGATACGCAGTATTTT
>TRBV12-3/TRBV12-4|NA|few|TRBJ2-1
CAGGGNSYNEQFF
TGTGCCGGGGGAGGCAACTCCTACAATGAGCAGTTCTTC
>TRBV5-1|TRBD1|NA|TRBJ1-1
CASSLTRTGTGGEAFF
TGCGCCAGCAGCTTAACCCGAACCGGGACAGGGGGCGAAGCTTTCTTT
>TRBV14|TRBD2|NA|TRBJ2-3
CASSQSPWTSGEDTQYF
TGTGCCAGCAGCCAAAGCCCATGGACTAGCGGGGAGGATACGCAGTATTTT
>TRBV5-1|NA|NA|TRBJ1-2
CASSLVQGDYGYTF
TGCGCCAGCAGCTTGGTACAGGGTGACTATGGCTACACCTTC
>TRBV19|TRBD2|NA|TRBJ2-1
CASSLSGGNYNEQFF
TGTGCCAGTAGTCTTAGCGGGGGGAATTACAATGAGCAGTTCTTC
>TRBV9|TRBD2|NA|TRBJ2-1
CASSGYSGTSYNEQFF
TGTGCCAGCAGCGGCTATAGCGGGACGTCCTACAATGAGCAGTTCTTC
>TRBV10-3|TRBD2|NA|TRBJ2-5
CAISEGPAGPQETQYF
TGTGCCATCAGTGAAGGGCCAGCGGGGCCCCAAGAGACCCAGTACTTC
>TRBV21-1|NA|few|TRBJ2-1
CASRRRGVESYNEQFF
TGTGCCAGCAGACGCAGGGGGGTTGAGTCCTACAATGAGCAGTTCTTC
>TRBV14|TRBD1|NA|TRBJ2-5
CASSQDLDRGFRETQYF
TGTGCCAGCAGCCAAGATCTAGACAGGGGCTTTCGGGAGACCCAGTACTTC
>TRBV6-6|NA|once|TRBJ2-7
CASSTRTGVSYEQYF
TGTGCCAGCAGTACTAGAACCGGAGTCTCCTACGAGCAGTACTTC
>TRBV11-2|TRBD1|NA|TRBJ1-1
CASSRGTASTEAFF
TGTGCCAGCAGCCGAGGGACAGCTTCAACTGAAGCTTTCTTT
>TRBV10-3|NA|NA|TRBJ2-3
CAITGGLRDTQYF
TGTGCCATCACCGGAGGACTGCGAGATACGCAGTATTTT
>TRBV3-1/TRBV3-2|NA|NA|TRBJ2-7
CASSQGHEQYF
TGTGCCAGCAGCCAAGGGCACGAGCAGTACTTC
>TRBV5-1|NA|NA|TRBJ1-5
CASSLIQGGQPQHF
TGCGCCAGCAGCTTGATACAGGGTGGTCAGCCCCAGCATTTT
>TRBV2|TRBD2|NA|TRBJ2-7
CASKRDRGSYEQYF
TGTGCCAGCAAGCGGGACCGGGGCTCCTACGAGCAGTACTTC
>TRBV1|NA|NA|TRBJ2-5
CTSSQGVAGGPMETQYF
TGCACCAGCAGCCAAGGGGTAGCGGGGGGGCCGATGGAGACCCAGTACTTC
>TRBV5-5|TRBD1|NA|TRBJ1-1
CASSRQGMNTEAFF
TGTGCCAGCAGCCGACAGGGCATGAACACTGAAGCTTTCTTT
>TRBV5-5|NA|NA|TRBJ2-7
CASSFLNVYEQYF
TGTGCCAGCAGCTTTCTTAATGTCTACGAGCAGTACTTC
>TRBV30|NA|once|TRBJ1-4
CAWSAGGNEKLFF
TGTGCCTGGAGTGCGGGGGGTAATGAAAAACTGTTTTTT
>TRBV19|NA|NA|TRBJ1-1
CASSIDVTNTEAFF
TGTGCCAGTAGTATCGACGTTACGAACACTGAAGCTTTCTTT
>TRBV5-8|NA|once|TRBJ1-4
CASSTTGLQGEKLFF
TGTGCCAGCAGCACTACAGGTCTCCAGGGTGAAAAACTGTTTTTT
>TRBV5-6|NA|NA|TRBJ2-3
CASSPAGSDTQYF
TGTGCCAGCAGCCCCGCGGGGTCGGATACGCAGTATTTT
>TRBV19|NA|NA|TRBJ2-3
CASSILLGHSLTDTQYF
TGTGCCAGTAGTATCCTATTAGGACATTCCCTCACAGATACGCAGTATTTT